Each of the 2 T cell receptor beta chains below was sequenced from the same sample in a study of T cells in Graves' hyperthyroidism and ophthalmopathy. Regions amplified from RNA transcripts were the TCR beta CDR3 regions. The TCR CDR3 first-round RT-PCR relied on the HTBI primer set. TCRdb re-called the multiplex PCR reads with MiXCR, one entry per CDR3 protein. The sample carries roughly 380,000 distinct CDR3 sequences, approximately 14% recorded once. Sequenced: blood. These receptors were obtained from a woman between 55 and 75 years old with Graves' hyperthyroidism.

This clonotype was found many times. The V gene is TRBV2, the J gene TRBJ1-1; D might be TRBD1 (5 bases). This CDR3 has 14 amino acids. CDR1 is SNHLY and CDR2 is FYNNEI in the germline V gene. V was trimmed by 4 bases and J by 7 bases, leaving 16 bases between them. CDR3 sequence reads: CASSVLSGGVEAFF. The CDR3 bases are TGTGCCAGCAGTGTTTTAAGTGGAGGGGTTGAAGCTTTCTTT.

Many counts were recorded for this clonotype. The chain has TRBV20-1 and TRBJ2-7; maybe TRBD1 (5 bases). Looked up from germline, CDR1 is DFQATT and CDR2 is SNEGSKA (reference sequence). The V end was cut by 3 bases, the J end by 4 bases, with 10 bases between. This CDR3 has 12 residues. The CDR3 is CSASRTGYEQYF. CDR3 nucleotide sequence: TGCAGTGCTAGTAGAACAGGTTACGAGCAGTACTTC.